This TCR beta chain derives from a study of T cell responses to AZD1222 COVID-19 vaccine. This clone has more than one count but fewer than ten. Using immunoSEQ multiplex PCR, the repertoire was profiled, and TCRdb retains in-frame clones only, with some absent. The table records tens of thousands of clones, 70% to 90% of them present only once. Trimming removed 5 bases from V and 4 bases from J, with 17 bases in between. The CDR3 loop spans 15 amino acids. Germline CDR1 is SEHNR and CDR2 is FQNEAQ (reference sequence). The starting material was peripheral blood, obtained 28 days after the second AZD1222 dose. The V call is TRBV7-9, the J call TRBJ1-1; no definite D call. This TCR was sampled from an adult who received the AZD1222 COVID-19 vaccine. The CDR3 loop is CASSHRTAGVTEAFF. The CDR3 DNA reads TGTGCCAGCAGCCACCGAACGGCAGGAGTCACTGAAGCTTTCTTT.